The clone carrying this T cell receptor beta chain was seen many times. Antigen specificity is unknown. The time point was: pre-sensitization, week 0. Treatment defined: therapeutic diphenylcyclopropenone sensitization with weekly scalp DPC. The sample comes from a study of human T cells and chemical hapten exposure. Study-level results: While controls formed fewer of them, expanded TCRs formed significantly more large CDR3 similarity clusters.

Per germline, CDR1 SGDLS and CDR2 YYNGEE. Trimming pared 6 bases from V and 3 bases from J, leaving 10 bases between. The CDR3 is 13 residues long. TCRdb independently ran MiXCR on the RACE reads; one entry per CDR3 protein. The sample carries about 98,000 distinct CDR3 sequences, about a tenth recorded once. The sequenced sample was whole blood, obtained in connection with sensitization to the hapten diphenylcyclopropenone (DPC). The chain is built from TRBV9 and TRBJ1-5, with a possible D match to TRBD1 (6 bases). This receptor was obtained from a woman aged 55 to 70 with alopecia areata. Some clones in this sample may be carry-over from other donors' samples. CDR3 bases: TGTGCCAGCAAGGGGGATTTCAATCAGCCCCAGCATTTT. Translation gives CASKGDFNQPQHF. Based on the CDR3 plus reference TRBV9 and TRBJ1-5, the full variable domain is DSGVTQTPKHLITATGQRVTLRCSPRSGDLSVYWYQQSLDQGLQFLIQYYNGEERAKGNILERFSAQQFPDLHSELNLSSLELGDSALYFCASKGDFNQPQHFGDGTRLSIL.